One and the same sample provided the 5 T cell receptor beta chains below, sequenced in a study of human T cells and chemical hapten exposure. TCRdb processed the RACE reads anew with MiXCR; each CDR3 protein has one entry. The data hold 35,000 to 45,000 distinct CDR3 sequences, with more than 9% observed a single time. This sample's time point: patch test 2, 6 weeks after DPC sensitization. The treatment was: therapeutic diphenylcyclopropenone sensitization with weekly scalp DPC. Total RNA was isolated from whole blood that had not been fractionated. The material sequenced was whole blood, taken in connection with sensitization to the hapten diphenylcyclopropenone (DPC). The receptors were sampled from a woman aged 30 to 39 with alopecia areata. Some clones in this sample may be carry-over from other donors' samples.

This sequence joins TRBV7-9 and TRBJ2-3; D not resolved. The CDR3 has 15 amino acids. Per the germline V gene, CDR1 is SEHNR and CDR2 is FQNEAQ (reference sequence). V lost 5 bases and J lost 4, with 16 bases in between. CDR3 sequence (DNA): TGTGCCAGCAGCCCGGTCCGGTTCGGGTCAGATACGCAGTATTTT. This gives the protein CASSPVRFGSDTQYF.

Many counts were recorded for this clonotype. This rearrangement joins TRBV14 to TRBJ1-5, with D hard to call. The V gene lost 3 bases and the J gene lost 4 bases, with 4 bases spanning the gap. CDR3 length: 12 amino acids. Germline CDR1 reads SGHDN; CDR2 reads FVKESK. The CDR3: CASSQGNQPQHF. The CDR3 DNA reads TGTGCCAGCAGCCAGGGGAATCAGCCCCAGCATTTT.

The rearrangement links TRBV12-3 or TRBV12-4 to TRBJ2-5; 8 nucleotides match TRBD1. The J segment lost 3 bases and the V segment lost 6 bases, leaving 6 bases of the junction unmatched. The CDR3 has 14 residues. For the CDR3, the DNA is TGTGCCAGCAGATGGACAGGGAGAAAAGAGACCCAGTACTTC. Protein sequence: CASRWTGRKETQYF.

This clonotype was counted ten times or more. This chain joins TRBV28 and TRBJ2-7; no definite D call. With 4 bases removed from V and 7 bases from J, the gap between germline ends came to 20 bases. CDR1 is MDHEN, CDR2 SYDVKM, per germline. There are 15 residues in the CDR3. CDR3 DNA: TGTGCCAGCAGTTCATTCCTTCACCAGACCAGGGAGCAGTACTTC. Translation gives CASSSFLHQTREQYF.

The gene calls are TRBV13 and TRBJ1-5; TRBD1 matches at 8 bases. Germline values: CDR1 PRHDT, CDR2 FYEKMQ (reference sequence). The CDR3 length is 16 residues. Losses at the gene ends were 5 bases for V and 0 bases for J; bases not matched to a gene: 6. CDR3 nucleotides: TGTGCCAGCAGCGTCTCCAGGGGGCTTAGCAATCAGCCCCAGCATTTT. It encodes CASSVSRGLSNQPQHF.